This T cell receptor beta chain was sequenced for a study of T cells in Graves' hyperthyroidism and ophthalmopathy. Overall study results and limits: In the blood, most expanded thyroid clonotypes above 0.001 appeared as well.

Amplified TCR beta CDR3 regions derived from RNA transcripts. The HTBI set primed first-round TCR CDR3 RT-PCR. TCRdb used MiXCR to reprocess the multiplex PCR reads, holding one entry per CDR3 protein. This table holds some 620,000 distinct CDR3 sequences, 15% to 20% found once. This clonotype was detected ten times or more. What it binds is not known. The study based diagnoses on clinical symptoms, serum thyroxine and TRAb, thyroid ultrasound and orbital computed tomography. The CDR3 spans 14 residues. V lost 5 bases to trimming and J lost 3 bases; unmatched junction nucleotides: 7. Germline V gene data show CDR1 as SGHTA and CDR2 as FQGNSA.

The sequence was collected from a woman in her 30s with Graves' hyperthyroidism. This chain connects TRBV7-2 to TRBJ2-7, with TRBD2 matching over 7 bases. The sequencing sample was made of blood. As DNA, the CDR3 is TGTGCCAGCAGCCCCGTGGGGAGGGGCTACGAGCAGTACTTC. Translating it yields CASSPVGRGYEQYF.